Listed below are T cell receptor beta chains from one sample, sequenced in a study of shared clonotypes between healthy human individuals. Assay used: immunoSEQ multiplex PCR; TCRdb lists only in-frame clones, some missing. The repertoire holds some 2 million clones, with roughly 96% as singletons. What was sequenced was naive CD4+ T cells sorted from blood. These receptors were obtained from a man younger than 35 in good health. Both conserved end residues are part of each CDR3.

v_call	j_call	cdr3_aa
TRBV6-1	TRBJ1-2	CASSDRGGYTF
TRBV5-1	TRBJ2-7	CASSRPADEQYF
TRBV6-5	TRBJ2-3	CASSYGLVNTQYF
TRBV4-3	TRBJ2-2	CASSQGLGTLNTGELFF
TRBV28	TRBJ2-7	CASSSFYRGSYEQYF
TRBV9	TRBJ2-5	CASSVEAYQETQYF
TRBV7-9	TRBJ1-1	CAIGPRSNRLTEAFF
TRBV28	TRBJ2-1	CASSMLAGGPGEQFF
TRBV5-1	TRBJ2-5	CASSLLGARETQYF
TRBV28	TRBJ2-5	CASKGGENQYF
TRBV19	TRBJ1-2	CASSIGTAANYGYTF
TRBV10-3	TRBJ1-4	CATRGATNEKLFF
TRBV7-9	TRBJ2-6	CASSLKGAGANVLTF
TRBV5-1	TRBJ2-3	CASSSRRTGGGDTQYF
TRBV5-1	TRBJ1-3	CASSSPGGNTIYF
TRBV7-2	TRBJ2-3	CASSFVGTGGWDTQYF
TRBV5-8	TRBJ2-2	CASSLGQMNTGELFF
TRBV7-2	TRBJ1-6	CASTAETGGTLHF
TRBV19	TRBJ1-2	CASITGQGSRYGYTF
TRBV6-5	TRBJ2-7	CASSYSGTGGYEQYF
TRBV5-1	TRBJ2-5	CASSLAGNSQETQYF
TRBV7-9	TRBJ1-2	CASSLGPGGDYGYTF